Listed below are T cell receptor beta chains from one sample, sequenced in a study of T-cell memory formation after mild COVID-19. TCRdb analysed the 5' RACE reads with MiXCR anew, one entry per CDR3 protein. The sample comprises about 4,300 distinct CDR3 sequences, around 17% of which are singletons, and less than 2.5% rests with the top ten. The specimen was PBMCs or a T cell subset sorted from them (not recorded which). The receptors derive from an adult who had mild COVID-19 (a few samples of this study predate the infection). Cell type and time point are not known. The CDR3 runs from the conserved cysteine through the conserved F or W. Each record gives: J gene, clone size, D gene, V gene, CDR3 DNA, CDR3 protein. A D gene is named only where the DNA matches it firmly. Size values are once, few and many counts, or a class for expanded clones, and some rows have none.

j_call: TRBJ2-2; clone_size: medium-sized; d_call: -; v_call: TRBV5-8; cdr3_nt: TGTGCCAGCAGCGATAAGCCCGGGGAGCTGTTTTTT; cdr3_aa: CASSDKPGELFF
j_call: TRBJ2-7; clone_size: medium-sized; d_call: -; v_call: TRBV7-6; cdr3_nt: TGTGCCAGCAGCTTAGCGCTAGGGGTCAAGGGATACGAGCAGTACTTC; cdr3_aa: CASSLALGVKGYEQYF
j_call: TRBJ2-3; clone_size: medium-sized; d_call: -; v_call: TRBV7-2; cdr3_nt: TGTGCCAGCCGCTTGGGCAGGTCCTTAGATACGCAGTATTTT; cdr3_aa: CASRLGRSLDTQYF
j_call: TRBJ2-7; clone_size: medium-sized; d_call: TRBD2; v_call: TRBV9; cdr3_nt: TGTGCCAGCAGCGTATCGGGGGGAATGGGCGAGCAGTACTTC; cdr3_aa: CASSVSGGMGEQYF
j_call: TRBJ2-3; clone_size: large; d_call: -; v_call: TRBV12-3/TRBV12-4; cdr3_nt: TGTGCCAGCAGTTTGGGCGGGGTAGGGGATACGCAGTATTTT; cdr3_aa: CASSLGGVGDTQYF
j_call: TRBJ2-7; clone_size: medium-sized; d_call: TRBD2; v_call: TRBV3-1; cdr3_nt: TGTGCCAGCAGCCCGACCCGTATGGGGGGGTACGAGCAGTACTTC; cdr3_aa: CASSPTRMGGYEQYF
j_call: TRBJ2-5; clone_size: medium-sized; d_call: TRBD2; v_call: TRBV9; cdr3_nt: TGTGCCAGCAGCAAGGACGGGGGGGAGACCCAGTACTTC; cdr3_aa: CASSKDGGETQYF
j_call: TRBJ1-5; clone_size: -; d_call: TRBD1; v_call: TRBV10-3; cdr3_nt: TGTGCCATCAGTGGGGGACAGGGGAATCAGCCCCAGCATTTT; cdr3_aa: CAISGGQGNQPQHF
j_call: TRBJ2-1; clone_size: medium-sized; d_call: -; v_call: TRBV7-6; cdr3_nt: TGTGCCCACAGTAGACCCTTCCGGGCTCAGCTGGGGAATGAGCAGTTCTTC; cdr3_aa: CAHSRPFRAQLGNEQFF
j_call: TRBJ2-6; clone_size: -; d_call: -; v_call: TRBV4-3; cdr3_nt: TGCGCCAGCAGCCAATCGGATAGAGGGACATCTGGGGCCAACGTCCTGACTTTC; cdr3_aa: CASSQSDRGTSGANVLTF
j_call: TRBJ2-2; clone_size: medium-sized; d_call: -; v_call: TRBV2; cdr3_nt: TGTGCCAGCAGTGATCGGACCCACACCGGGGAGCTGTTTTTT; cdr3_aa: CASSDRTHTGELFF
j_call: TRBJ1-1; clone_size: medium-sized; d_call: -; v_call: TRBV2; cdr3_nt: TGTGCCAGCATTGATACGGTGGCAGCTTTCTTT; cdr3_aa: CASIDTVAAFF
j_call: TRBJ2-3; clone_size: medium-sized; d_call: -; v_call: TRBV12-3/TRBV12-4; cdr3_nt: TGTGCCAGCAGTTTATTTGTACGAGGGGCCACTCCCTTAAGCACAGATACGCAGTATTTT; cdr3_aa: CASSLFVRGATPLSTDTQYF
j_call: TRBJ1-4; clone_size: medium-sized; d_call: TRBD1; v_call: TRBV6-5; cdr3_nt: TGTGCCAGCAGTGCCGGGACAGGGCTTGAAAAACTGTTTTTT; cdr3_aa: CASSAGTGLEKLFF
j_call: TRBJ2-7; clone_size: -; d_call: -; v_call: TRBV6-2/TRBV6-3; cdr3_nt: TGTGCCAGCAGTTACAACAGACTAGACGAGCAGTACTTC; cdr3_aa: CASSYNRLDEQYF
j_call: TRBJ1-2; clone_size: medium-sized; d_call: TRBD1; v_call: TRBV19; cdr3_nt: TGTGCCAGTAATACAGGGGGTCCTTATGGCTACACCTTC; cdr3_aa: CASNTGGPYGYTF
j_call: TRBJ2-1; clone_size: medium-sized; d_call: TRBD2; v_call: TRBV19; cdr3_nt: TGTGCCAGTAGTATGACTAGCGGGGACTACAATGAGCAGTTCTTC; cdr3_aa: CASSMTSGDYNEQFF
j_call: TRBJ2-1; clone_size: many; d_call: TRBD1; v_call: TRBV23-1; cdr3_nt: TGCGCCAGCAGTCAATCTTGGCAGGGGGCGAGAGAGCAGTTCTTC; cdr3_aa: CASSQSWQGAREQFF
j_call: TRBJ2-6; clone_size: medium-sized; d_call: -; v_call: TRBV2; cdr3_nt: TGTGCCAGCAGTGACCGCACTGGGGCCAACGTCCTGACTTTC; cdr3_aa: CASSDRTGANVLTF
j_call: TRBJ2-2; clone_size: once; d_call: TRBD2; v_call: TRBV7-9; cdr3_nt: TGTGCCAGCAGCCGACTTACTAGCGGGCGAGGTACCGGGGAGCTGTTTTTT; cdr3_aa: CASSRLTSGRGTGELFF
j_call: TRBJ2-5; clone_size: medium-sized; d_call: -; v_call: TRBV7-2; cdr3_nt: TGTGCCAGCAGCTTAGAACTCGGGACACAAATGCAAGAGACCCAGTACTTC; cdr3_aa: CASSLELGTQMQETQYF
j_call: TRBJ2-6; clone_size: medium-sized; d_call: -; v_call: TRBV4-3; cdr3_nt: TGCGCCAGCAGCCAAGATCCGCCAGAGCGATACTCTGGGGCCAACGTCCTGACTTTC; cdr3_aa: CASSQDPPERYSGANVLTF
j_call: TRBJ1-5; clone_size: medium-sized; d_call: TRBD1; v_call: TRBV5-5; cdr3_nt: TGTGCCAGCAGCCGGACAGGGGATGAGGATCAGCCCCAGCATTTT; cdr3_aa: CASSRTGDEDQPQHF
j_call: TRBJ2-3; clone_size: -; d_call: -; v_call: TRBV5-5; cdr3_nt: TGTGCCAGCAGCCCCTCAAGGGAGTGGGTCACAGATACGCAGTATTTT; cdr3_aa: CASSPSREWVTDTQYF
j_call: TRBJ2-5; clone_size: medium-sized; d_call: -; v_call: TRBV12-3/TRBV12-4; cdr3_nt: TGTGCCAGCAGACATGCCGGGGTGGTGGAGACCCAGTACTTC; cdr3_aa: CASRHAGVVETQYF
j_call: TRBJ2-7; clone_size: medium-sized; d_call: -; v_call: TRBV5-1; cdr3_nt: TGCGCCAGCAGCCCAAGCGTTGACTACGAGCAGTACTTC; cdr3_aa: CASSPSVDYEQYF
j_call: TRBJ2-2; clone_size: medium-sized; d_call: -; v_call: TRBV5-1; cdr3_nt: TGCGCCAGCAGCTTAATAGGCACCGGGGAGCTGTTTTTT; cdr3_aa: CASSLIGTGELFF
j_call: TRBJ2-5; clone_size: medium-sized; d_call: -; v_call: TRBV29-1; cdr3_nt: TGCAGCGTTGGGAGGAGCCAAGAGACCCAGTACTTC; cdr3_aa: CSVGRSQETQYF
j_call: TRBJ2-1; clone_size: medium-sized; d_call: TRBD2; v_call: TRBV5-1; cdr3_nt: TGCGCCAGTAATAGCGGGGGGGCCTACAATGAGCAGTTCTTC; cdr3_aa: CASNSGGAYNEQFF
j_call: TRBJ1-1; clone_size: medium-sized; d_call: -; v_call: TRBV5-1; cdr3_nt: TGCGCCATCCCGAGGGGAGCGGACACTGAAGCTTTCTTT; cdr3_aa: CAIPRGADTEAFF
j_call: TRBJ1-1; clone_size: medium-sized; d_call: -; v_call: TRBV29-1; cdr3_nt: TGCAGCGTTTTTGGGGGAAGTAGTACTGAAGCTTTCTTT; cdr3_aa: CSVFGGSSTEAFF
j_call: TRBJ2-6; clone_size: medium-sized; d_call: TRBD1; v_call: TRBV6-2/TRBV6-3; cdr3_nt: TGTGCCAGCAGTTACCCTTTTCGGACAGGGGCCTCTGGGGCCAACGTCCTGACTTTC; cdr3_aa: CASSYPFRTGASGANVLTF
j_call: TRBJ2-7; clone_size: medium-sized; d_call: -; v_call: TRBV6-5; cdr3_nt: TGTGCCAGCAGTTATAGTCGGGGTAACGAGCAGTACTTC; cdr3_aa: CASSYSRGNEQYF
j_call: TRBJ2-2; clone_size: medium-sized; d_call: -; v_call: TRBV5-6; cdr3_nt: TGTGCCAGCAGCCAAGCCAACACCGGGGAGCTGTTTTTT; cdr3_aa: CASSQANTGELFF
j_call: TRBJ2-3; clone_size: medium-sized; d_call: TRBD1; v_call: TRBV5-6; cdr3_nt: TGTGCCAGCAGCTTGGTGCCGGGACAGAAAACAGATACGCAGTATTTT; cdr3_aa: CASSLVPGQKTDTQYF
j_call: TRBJ1-1; clone_size: medium-sized; d_call: -; v_call: TRBV4-2; cdr3_nt: TGTGCCAGCAGCCAAGACTCAGGCGTCCTAACTGAAGCTTTCTTT; cdr3_aa: CASSQDSGVLTEAFF
j_call: TRBJ2-7; clone_size: medium-sized; d_call: TRBD1; v_call: TRBV18; cdr3_nt: TGTGCCAGCTCACAGGCGGCAGGGGGTCTCTACGAGCAGTACTTC; cdr3_aa: CASSQAAGGLYEQYF
j_call: TRBJ2-5; clone_size: medium-sized; d_call: -; v_call: TRBV20-1; cdr3_nt: TGCAGTGCTACTCCGGGACTGGGGGGAGAGACCCAGTACTTC; cdr3_aa: CSATPGLGGETQYF
j_call: TRBJ2-7; clone_size: -; d_call: TRBD2; v_call: TRBV5-1; cdr3_nt: TGCGCCAGCAGCCTTGACGGGACTAGCGGGAGCTACGAGCAGTACTTC; cdr3_aa: CASSLDGTSGSYEQYF
j_call: TRBJ1-1; clone_size: medium-sized; d_call: -; v_call: TRBV12-3/TRBV12-4; cdr3_nt: TGTGCCAGCAGTTGGGGGGTGAACACTGAAGCTTTCTTT; cdr3_aa: CASSWGVNTEAFF
j_call: TRBJ2-1; clone_size: medium-sized; d_call: -; v_call: TRBV7-2; cdr3_nt: TGTGCCAGCAGCGGACCTTGGGGAGGTAAAAATGAGCAGTTCTTC; cdr3_aa: CASSGPWGGKNEQFF
j_call: TRBJ2-1; clone_size: medium-sized; d_call: -; v_call: TRBV10-3; cdr3_nt: TGTGCCATCAGTGAGTCGCCGGGGCGGGGGCCGGACTACAATGAGCAGTTCTTC; cdr3_aa: CAISESPGRGPDYNEQFF
j_call: TRBJ2-2; clone_size: medium-sized; d_call: -; v_call: TRBV11-2; cdr3_nt: TGTGCCAGCAGTACCCGGGAAAAGAACACCGGGGAGCTGTTTTTT; cdr3_aa: CASSTREKNTGELFF
j_call: TRBJ1-2; clone_size: medium-sized; d_call: -; v_call: TRBV6-5; cdr3_nt: TGTGCCAGCATCCCGCGGCAGTTCAACTATGGCTACACCTTC; cdr3_aa: CASIPRQFNYGYTF